This T cell receptor beta chain was obtained from a study of STAT5B mutations in CD4+ large granular lymphocyte leukemia. General observations from the study: TRBV06-family usage was enriched in top patient clones (8/27) versus controls (2/35). Patient CD4-sorted repertoires looked more clonal than healthy CD4+ repertoires, even without putative leukemic clones.

Per the germline V gene, CDR1 is MNHEY and CDR2 is SMNVEV (reference sequence). Between the trimmed V and J ends, which lost 3 bases and 2 bases, there was a span of 10 bases. The length of the CDR3 is 15 residues. Profiled with immunoSEQ multiplex PCR; TCRdb holds only in-frame clones, not every one. The data hold around 10,000 clones, with about four fifths observed a single time. Of note for this clone: Its antigen is unidentified.

Material: PBMCs. V and J are TRBV27 and TRBJ2-2; D is undetermined. This clonotype originated in a man between 60 and 70 years old with CD4+ T-cell large granular lymphocyte leukemia. The CDR3 nucleotides read TGTGCCAGCAGTTTCTCCAGCCTTAACACCGGGGAGCTGTTTTTT. Translating it yields CASSFSSLNTGELFF.